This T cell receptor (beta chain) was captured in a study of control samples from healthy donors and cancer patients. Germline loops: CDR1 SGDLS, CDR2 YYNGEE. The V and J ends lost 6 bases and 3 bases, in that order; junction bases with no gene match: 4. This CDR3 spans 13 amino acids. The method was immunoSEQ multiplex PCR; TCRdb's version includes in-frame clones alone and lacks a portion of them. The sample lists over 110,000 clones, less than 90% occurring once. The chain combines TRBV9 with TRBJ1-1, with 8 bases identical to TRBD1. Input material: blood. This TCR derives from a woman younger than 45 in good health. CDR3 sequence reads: CASTDRGDTEAFF. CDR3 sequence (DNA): TGTGCCAGCACCGACAGGGGTGACACTGAAGCTTTCTTT.